This T cell receptor beta chain stems from a study of cytomegalovirus exposure and HLA in healthy donors. Whole-study findings and limits: Rarity characterized most TCR sequences, yet some public TCRs appeared in many donors. The investigators catalogued about 170 TCR beta chains as cytomegalovirus-associated. Subsequent analysis revealed that first-cohort TCR clusters tended to co-occur in the 120 or so validation repertoires.

Regarding this clone: Its specificity is unknown.

Among the roughly 120 subjects of the validation cohort, separate from the roughly 670-subject first cohort, were the donors. The V and J ends lost 9 bases and 2 bases, in that order; junction bases with no gene match: 1. The CDR3 loop spans 13 amino acids. CDR1 is LNHDA and CDR2 is SQIVND in the germline V gene (reference sequence). Some clones are missing from TCRdb's copy, which holds only in-frame ones; the method was immunoSEQ multiplex PCR. The sample has some 200,000 clones, about 79% seen once. Sequenced sample: PBMCs. The receptor was derived from a young woman in good health and CMV-seropositive. V is TRBV19 and J is TRBJ1-5; 10 bases line up with TRBD1. The CDR3 DNA sequence: TGTGCCAGCGGACAGGGGGGCAATCAGCCCCAGCATTTT. Its protein product is CASGQGGNQPQHF.